A selection of T cell receptor beta chains follows, all from one sample in a study of T cell changes during pregnancy in multiple sclerosis. Assay: immunoSEQ multiplex PCR; the TCRdb copy retains only in-frame clones and omits some. The sample records 65,000 to 95,000 clones, just over 90% being singletons. The sample in question was peripheral blood, obtained after pregnancy. These receptors originate from a female donor in good health, enrolled as a control in a pregnancy study. The CDR3 runs from the conserved cysteine through the conserved F or W. A D gene is named only where the DNA matches it firmly. Size tells how often a clone was seen (once, few, many) or the class of an expanded clone, and some rows leave it out.

J gene	D gene	V gene	clone size	CDR3 protein	CDR3 DNA
TRBJ2-3	.	TRBV6-5	.	CASSYSFRGYTDTQYF	TGTGCCAGCAGTTACTCGTTTCGGGGGTACACAGATACGCAGTATTTT
TRBJ1-6	.	TRBV7-3	.	CASSPRTALHF	TGTGCCAGCAGCCCCAGAACAGCCCTCCACTTT
TRBJ1-5	TRBD1	TRBV19	.	CASSIIRDRGASNQPQHF	TGTGCCAGTAGTATAATCCGGGACAGGGGGGCAAGCAATCAGCCCCAGCATTTT
TRBJ2-1	.	TRBV7-9	.	CASSYGQINEQFF	TGTGCCAGCAGTTACGGACAGATCAATGAGCAGTTCTTC
TRBJ1-1	TRBD1	TRBV19	.	CASTDRDRMNTEAFF	TGTGCCAGCACAGACCGGGACAGAATGAACACTGAAGCTTTCTTT
TRBJ1-1	TRBD1	TRBV30	.	CAWRDRGKTEAFF	TGTGCCTGGAGGGACAGGGGTAAGACTGAAGCTTTCTTT
TRBJ1-4	.	TRBV15	.	CATSRARRGERNEKLFF	TGTGCCACCAGCAGAGCCAGGAGGGGTGAGAGGAATGAAAAACTGTTTTTT
TRBJ2-1	.	TRBV2	.	CASSEALGSVSSYNEQFF	TGTGCCAGCAGTGAAGCGCTCGGGAGCGTAAGCTCCTACAATGAGCAGTTCTTC
TRBJ1-1	TRBD1	TRBV7-9	.	CASSPPTGGKNTEAFF	TGTGCCAGCAGCCCTCCCACAGGGGGCAAGAACACTGAAGCTTTCTTT
TRBJ1-2	.	TRBV19	.	CASSIGVGIYGYTF	TGTGCCAGTAGTATCGGCGTCGGGATCTATGGCTACACCTTC
TRBJ2-1	TRBD2	TRBV7-9	.	CASSSTSGGVDAWVF	TGTGCCAGCAGCTCGACTAGCGGGGGGGTGGACGCCTGGGTCTTC
TRBJ1-5	.	TRBV2	.	CASSARSNQPQHF	TGTGCCAGCAGTGCCAGGAGCAATCAGCCCCAGCATTTT
TRBJ1-2	TRBD1	TRBV9	.	CASSVNRGHYGYTF	TGTGCCAGCAGCGTGAACAGGGGACACTATGGCTACACCTTC
TRBJ2-3	TRBD2	TRBV11-3	.	CASSLGLRSSGSGADTQYF	TGTGCCAGCAGCTTAGGTTTACGGTCTAGCGGGAGTGGGGCAGATACGCAGTATTTT
TRBJ2-7	.	TRBV7-2	.	CASSFPGASLNEQYF	TGTGCCAGCAGCTTTCCGGGAGCCAGTCTGAACGAGCAGTACTTC
TRBJ2-1	TRBD1	TRBV2	.	CASTLTRTGGYEQFF	TGTGCCAGCACGCTCACCCGGACAGGGGGGTATGAGCAGTTCTTC
TRBJ2-7	.	TRBV28	.	CASTPMGLQATYEQYF	TGTGCCAGCACCCCGATGGGGCTGCAGGCCACCTACGAGCAGTACTTC
TRBJ2-1	.	TRBV18	.	CASSPPVGGLNEQFF	TGTGCCAGCTCACCACCCGTGGGGGGGCTTAATGAGCAGTTCTTC
TRBJ1-3	.	TRBV12-5	.	CASGPPGNTIYF	TGTGCTAGTGGCCCCCCGGGAAACACCATATATTTT
TRBJ1-2	.	TRBV19	.	CASSILTASTRFF	TGTGCCAGTAGTATACTCACTGCTTCTACTAGGTTCTTC
TRBJ2-5	.	TRBV30	once	CAWSAFTGPQETQYF	TGTGCCTGGAGTGCTTTCACAGGACCCCAAGAGACCCAGTACTTC
TRBJ2-1	TRBD2	TRBV30	.	CAAHSGRASAYNEQFF	TGTGCGGCTCATAGCGGGAGGGCTAGCGCCTACAATGAGCAGTTCTTC
TRBJ1-6	.	TRBV7-8	.	CASSLFTPPSSPLHF	TGTGCCAGCAGCTTATTTACCCCTCCGAGTTCACCCCTCCACTTT
TRBJ2-7	TRBD1	TRBV7-9	.	CASSSQTGMEQYF	TGTGCCAGCAGCTCCCAGACAGGGATGGAGCAGTACTTC
TRBJ2-6	TRBD2	TRBV4-2	.	CASSQLTSGGFSGANVLTF	TGTGCCAGCAGCCAATTGACTAGCGGGGGGTTCTCTGGGGCCAACGTCCTGACTTTC
TRBJ1-4	.	TRBV15	.	CAASRDRGAEKLFF	TGTGCCGCCAGCAGAGATCGAGGAGCTGAAAAACTGTTTTTT
TRBJ2-1	.	TRBV4-3	.	CASSQGGDPYNEQFF	TGCGCCAGCAGCCAAGGAGGAGACCCCTACAATGAGCAGTTCTTC
TRBJ1-2	.	TRBV5-4	.	CASSGMTDFYGYTF	TGTGCCAGCAGCGGAATGACAGATTTCTATGGCTACACCTTC
TRBJ1-4	TRBD1	TRBV19	once	CASSMDRQGKLFF	TGTGCCAGTAGTATGGACAGGCAAGGAAAACTGTTTTTT
TRBJ2-2	TRBD1	TRBV18	.	CASSARTGENSGELFF	TGTGCCAGCTCAGCCCGGACAGGGGAAAACTCCGGGGAGCTGTTTTTT
TRBJ2-5	.	TRBV27	once	CASRMGLYETQYF	TGTGCCAGCAGAATGGGACTGTATGAGACCCAGTACTTC
TRBJ1-5	.	TRBV7-9	.	CASSLSHAAGGEQPQHF	TGTGCCAGCAGCTTATCTCATGCGGCGGGAGGGGAACAGCCCCAGCATTTT
TRBJ2-6	TRBD1	TRBV27	.	CASSSRDRVSGANVLTF	TGTGCCAGCAGTTCCCGGGACAGGGTTTCTGGGGCCAACGTCCTGACTTTC
TRBJ2-4	.	TRBV6-5	.	CASRREWSSGDIQYF	TGTGCCAGCAGACGCGAATGGAGTTCGGGGGACATTCAGTACTTC
TRBJ2-5	.	TRBV7-8	.	CASSGNQGGETQYF	TGTGCCAGCAGCGGGAACCAGGGTGGGGAGACCCAGTACTTC
TRBJ2-4	TRBD1	TRBV23-1	.	CASSQSAGMKTGTEKNIQYF	TGCGCCAGCAGTCAATCCGCCGGGATGAAGACCGGGACAGAAAAAAACATTCAGTACTTC
TRBJ2-5	TRBD2	TRBV9	.	CASSVGSSGGAKETQYF	TGTGCCAGCAGCGTTGGTTCTAGCGGGGGGGCGAAAGAGACCCAGTACTTC
TRBJ2-2	TRBD1	TRBV7-9	.	CASSLTGTGQTGELFF	TGTGCCAGCAGCTTAACCGGGACAGGCCAGACCGGGGAGCTGTTTTTT
TRBJ1-2	.	TRBV9	.	CASSVDGVYGYTF	TGTGCCAGCAGCGTAGACGGGGTCTATGGCTACACCTTC
TRBJ2-3	TRBD2	TRBV7-2	once	CASSFGGAGSSRTQYF	TGTGCCAGCAGCTTCGGGGGGGCCGGGTCCTCTCGCACGCAGTATTTT
TRBJ2-3	TRBD2	TRBV30	.	CACMGAGTLTDTQYF	TGTGCCTGCATGGGAGCGGGGACGCTCACAGATACGCAGTATTTT
TRBJ2-3	.	TRBV6-5	.	CASSDLALPDTQYF	TGTGCCAGCAGTGACCTAGCGCTTCCAGATACGCAGTATTTT
TRBJ1-1	TRBD1	TRBV6-5	.	CASSLGTGGMAFF	TGTGCCAGCAGCCTCGGGACAGGGGGTATGGCTTTCTTT
TRBJ1-2	.	TRBV9	.	CASSVQTGPYGYTF	TGTGCCAGCAGCGTTCAAACAGGTCCCTATGGCTACACCTTC
TRBJ2-7	TRBD1	TRBV7-2	.	CASSPGRTGTYEQYF	TGTGCCAGCAGCCCCGGGCGGACAGGGACCTACGAGCAGTACTTC
TRBJ1-2	.	TRBV25-1	.	CASSDQNTNYGYTF	TGTGCCAGCAGTGATCAGAACACTAACTATGGCTACACCTTC
TRBJ2-4	.	TRBV5-4	.	CASSLGGGNIQYF	TGTGCCAGCAGCTTAGGGGGGGGGAACATTCAGTACTTC
TRBJ2-3	.	TRBV4-2	.	CASSQGTSPSTDTQYF	TGTGCCAGCAGCCAGGGTACTAGCCCGAGCACAGATACGCAGTATTTT
TRBJ2-3	.	TRBV6-6	.	CASSGLERSTDTQYF	TGTGCCAGCAGTGGACTCGAAAGAAGCACAGATACGCAGTATTTT
TRBJ1-2	.	TRBV19	.	CASSIRTGLRRGYTF	TGTGCCAGTAGTATCCGCACAGGGTTACGGCGTGGCTACACCTTC
TRBJ1-1	TRBD1	TRBV29-1	.	CSVEGQGNTEAFF	TGCAGCGTTGAAGGACAGGGGAACACTGAAGCTTTCTTT
TRBJ2-5	.	TRBV5-4	few	CASSQKETQYF	TGTGCCAGCAGCCAGAAAGAGACCCAGTACTTC
TRBJ2-3	.	TRBV10-3	.	CAISESGSTGLTDTQYF	TGTGCCATCAGTGAGTCGGGGTCGACAGGACTCACAGATACGCAGTATTTT
TRBJ2-7	.	TRBV11-3	.	CASSLDADEQYF	TGTGCCAGCAGCTTAGATGCGGACGAGCAGTACTTC
TRBJ2-3	TRBD2	TRBV5-6	.	CASSVTSGPGDTQYF	TGTGCCAGCAGCGTGACTAGCGGACCGGGCGATACGCAGTATTTT
TRBJ2-3	.	TRBV7-3	.	CASSVTASTDTQYF	TGTGCCAGCAGCGTTACAGCTAGCACAGATACGCAGTATTTT
TRBJ2-3	TRBD1	TRBV5-1	once	CASSLVVGQGATDTQYF	TGCGCCAGCAGCTTGGTGGTCGGCCAGGGGGCTACAGATACGCAGTATTTT
TRBJ2-7	TRBD1	TRBV18	.	CASSRSGQGNHEQYF	TGTGCCAGCTCACGCTCGGGACAGGGGAACCATGAGCAGTACTTC
TRBJ1-2	.	TRBV11-3	.	CASSPKTTNYGYTF	TGTGCCAGCAGCCCCAAGACTACTAACTATGGCTACACCTTC
TRBJ2-2	TRBD2	TRBV6-4	.	CASSELADTGELFF	TGTGCCAGCAGTGAACTAGCGGACACCGGGGAGCTGTTTTTT